This is a list of T cell receptor beta chains from one sample in a study of CD8 T cells in Susac syndrome. TCRdb re-derived calls from the immunoSEQ multiplex PCR reads in MiXCR, one entry per CDR3 protein. The sample lists some 400,000 distinct CDR3 sequences; more than 80% were seen once. Input material: CD8+ T cells from PBMCs. The receptor set was obtained from a human donor with multiple sclerosis. CDR3s include the opening cysteine and the closing phenylalanine or tryptophan. Each record gives: J gene, V gene, D gene, clone size, CDR3 protein, CDR3 DNA. D genes are given only for firm matches. Only some rows state a clone size, as once, few, many or a class for expanded clones.

J: TRBJ2-2; V: TRBV3-1; D: TRBD1; size: -; CDR3: CASSPPTGGLTGELFF; DNA: TGTGCCAGCAGCCCTCCCACAGGGGGACTTACCGGGGAGCTGTTTTTT
J: TRBJ2-3; V: TRBV20-1; D: TRBD2; size: -; CDR3: CSARLAGVVQGDTQYF; DNA: TGCAGTGCTAGACTAGCGGGGGTAGTCCAGGGAGATACGCAGTATTTT
J: TRBJ2-4; V: TRBV4-1; D: -; size: -; CDR3: CASSQDLGRVSAKNIQYF; DNA: TGCGCCAGCAGCCAAGATCTTGGAAGGGTTTCTGCCAAAAACATTCAGTACTTC
J: TRBJ2-1; V: TRBV19; D: -; size: -; CDR3: CASRVMETQRHEQFF; DNA: TGTGCCAGTAGGGTTATGGAGACTCAGCGACATGAGCAGTTCTTC
J: TRBJ2-3; V: TRBV7-9; D: -; size: -; CDR3: CASSSWTGVDTQYF; DNA: TGTGCCAGCAGCTCATGGACGGGGGTAGATACGCAGTATTTT
J: TRBJ2-7; V: TRBV7-6; D: -; size: -; CDR3: CASSLYGYEQYF; DNA: TGTGCCAGCAGCTTATATGGGTACGAGCAGTACTTC
J: TRBJ1-3; V: TRBV12-3/TRBV12-4; D: -; size: -; CDR3: CASSFQFEAGNTIYF; DNA: TGTGCCAGCAGTTTTCAATTCGAGGCTGGAAACACCATATATTTT
J: TRBJ2-5; V: TRBV5-1; D: -; size: -; CDR3: CASSSKGLGGETQYF; DNA: TGCGCCAGCAGCTCTAAGGGCCTTGGGGGAGAGACCCAGTACTTC
J: TRBJ1-1; V: TRBV7-9; D: -; size: -; CDR3: CASSTRQEADTEAFF; DNA: TGTGCCAGCAGCACGAGACAGGAAGCGGACACTGAAGCTTTCTTT
J: TRBJ2-2; V: TRBV12-3/TRBV12-4; D: TRBD1; size: -; CDR3: CASSFLGQGPNTGEPFF; DNA: TGTGCCAGCAGTTTCTTGGGACAGGGACCGAACACCGGGGAGCCGTTTTTT
J: TRBJ2-1; V: TRBV4-1; D: TRBD2; size: -; CDR3: CASSVHLAGGYNEQFF; DNA: TGCGCCAGCAGCGTACACCTAGCGGGGGGCTACAATGAGCAGTTCTTC
J: TRBJ2-7; V: TRBV12-3/TRBV12-4; D: -; size: -; CDR3: CASSLGGVYEQYF; DNA: TGTGCCAGCAGTTTAGGGGGTGTCTACGAGCAGTACTTC
J: TRBJ1-6; V: TRBV27; D: -; size: -; CDR3: CASKLYNSPLHF; DNA: TGTGCCAGCAAACTGTATAATTCACCCCTCCACTTT
J: TRBJ2-5; V: TRBV12-3/TRBV12-4; D: -; size: -; CDR3: CASSLAAGRETQYF; DNA: TGTGCCAGCAGTTTAGCGGCAGGGCGAGAGACCCAGTACTTC
J: TRBJ2-6; V: TRBV12-3/TRBV12-4; D: -; size: once; CDR3: CASRGDSGANVLTF; DNA: TGTGCCAGCAGGGGCGACTCTGGGGCCAACGTCCTGACTTTC
J: TRBJ2-3; V: TRBV18; D: TRBD2; size: -; CDR3: CASSPRTSVDTQYF; DNA: TGTGCCAGCTCACCAAGGACTAGCGTAGATACGCAGTATTTT
J: TRBJ1-2; V: TRBV6-5; D: TRBD1; size: -; CDR3: CASRRDSGGYTF; DNA: TGTGCCAGCAGAAGGGACAGTGGTGGCTACACCTTC
J: TRBJ2-1; V: TRBV20-1; D: -; size: -; CDR3: CSARGTPDSNRYNEQFF; DNA: TGCAGTGCTAGAGGAACCCCCGACAGTAACCGCTACAATGAGCAGTTCTTC
J: TRBJ2-7; V: TRBV6-5; D: TRBD1; size: -; CDR3: CASSYSRQGAISYEQYF; DNA: TGTGCCAGCAGTTACTCACGGCAGGGGGCCATCTCCTACGAGCAGTACTTC
J: TRBJ2-3; V: TRBV4-2; D: -; size: -; CDR3: CASSPGTGESDTQYF; DNA: TGTGCCAGCAGCCCGGGGACCGGGGAATCAGATACGCAGTATTTT
J: TRBJ2-2; V: TRBV2; D: TRBD2; size: -; CDR3: CASKGSGSGELFF; DNA: TGTGCCAGCAAAGGTAGCGGGAGCGGGGAGCTGTTTTTT
J: TRBJ1-1; V: TRBV27; D: TRBD1; size: -; CDR3: CASSSGTGIEAFF; DNA: TGTGCCAGCAGTTCCGGGACAGGGATTGAAGCTTTCTTT
J: TRBJ2-3; V: TRBV7-9; D: TRBD2; size: once; CDR3: CASSLARGLATSTDTQYF; DNA: TGTGCCAGCAGCTTAGCCCGGGGACTAGCGACTAGCACAGATACGCAGTATTTT
J: TRBJ2-7; V: TRBV6-5; D: TRBD1; size: -; CDR3: CASSYSISGGVEQYF; DNA: TGTGCCAGCAGTTACTCGATTTCAGGGGGCGTCGAGCAGTACTTC
J: TRBJ1-1; V: TRBV19; D: TRBD1; size: -; CDR3: CASATGVDTEAFF; DNA: TGTGCCAGTGCAACAGGGGTAGACACTGAAGCTTTCTTT
J: TRBJ2-7; V: TRBV29-1; D: -; size: -; CDR3: CSVTGFGSYEQYF; DNA: TGCAGCGTTACAGGGTTCGGCTCCTACGAGCAGTACTTC
J: TRBJ2-2; V: TRBV9; D: TRBD2; size: -; CDR3: CASSVEPSGGTGELFF; DNA: TGTGCCAGCAGCGTAGAACCTAGCGGGGGGACCGGGGAGCTGTTTTTT
J: TRBJ2-3; V: TRBV29-1; D: -; size: -; CDR3: CSVEDRGRSTDTQYF; DNA: TGCAGCGTTGAAGATCGAGGCAGAAGCACAGATACGCAGTATTTT
J: TRBJ1-2; V: TRBV4-1; D: -; size: -; CDR3: CASSPWTSNYGYTF; DNA: TGCGCCAGCAGCCCTTGGACGTCCAACTATGGCTACACCTTC
J: TRBJ1-1; V: TRBV14; D: -; size: -; CDR3: CASSNKTGINTEAFF; DNA: TGTGCCAGCAGCAACAAGACAGGTATTAACACTGAAGCTTTCTTT
J: TRBJ2-5; V: TRBV29-1; D: -; size: -; CDR3: CSVEPLRGGEGTQYF; DNA: TGCAGCGTTGAACCCTTAAGGGGGGGCGAGGGGACCCAGTACTTC
J: TRBJ2-1; V: TRBV13; D: TRBD2; size: few; CDR3: CASSSGLAGWFDEQFF; DNA: TGTGCCAGCAGCTCGGGACTAGCGGGGTGGTTCGATGAGCAGTTCTTC
J: TRBJ1-1; V: TRBV6-5; D: TRBD1; size: -; CDR3: CASRATGGGTEAFF; DNA: TGTGCCAGCAGAGCCACAGGGGGCGGGACTGAAGCTTTCTTT
J: TRBJ2-3; V: TRBV10-3; D: TRBD1; size: once; CDR3: CAISPGTETDTQYF; DNA: TGTGCCATCAGTCCCGGGACAGAGACAGATACGCAGTATTTT
J: TRBJ2-3; V: TRBV4-2; D: TRBD2; size: -; CDR3: CASSQDSAGGPRDTQYF; DNA: TGTGCCAGCAGCCAAGATTCGGCGGGGGGGCCCAGGGATACGCAGTATTTT
J: TRBJ2-5; V: TRBV30; D: TRBD2; size: -; CDR3: CAWSAVGTSLETQYF; DNA: TGTGCCTGGAGTGCCGTAGGGACTAGCTTAGAGACCCAGTACTTC
J: TRBJ2-3; V: TRBV20-1; D: TRBD2; size: -; CDR3: CSARDRAGTSTDTQYF; DNA: TGCAGTGCTAGAGATCGAGCGGGAACTAGCACAGATACGCAGTATTTT
J: TRBJ1-2; V: TRBV27; D: -; size: once; CDR3: CASSPAPGSYGYTF; DNA: TGTGCCAGCAGTCCCGCGCCCGGGAGTTATGGCTACACCTTC
J: TRBJ2-5; V: TRBV7-9; D: TRBD1; size: -; CDR3: CASTSPGQRQETQYF; DNA: TGTGCCAGCACTTCACCGGGACAGAGGCAAGAGACCCAGTACTTC
J: TRBJ2-1; V: TRBV15; D: -; size: -; CDR3: CATSTRPDNEQFF; DNA: TGTGCCACCAGCACGCGTCCCGATAATGAGCAGTTCTTC
J: TRBJ1-4; V: TRBV30; D: -; size: once; CDR3: CAWSRGLNEKLFF; DNA: TGTGCCTGGTCCCGGGGCCTTAATGAAAAACTGTTTTTT
J: TRBJ2-2; V: TRBV12-3/TRBV12-4; D: -; size: once; CDR3: CASSQGLESSGELFF; DNA: TGTGCCAGCAGTCAGGGGCTAGAAAGCTCCGGGGAGCTGTTTTTT
J: TRBJ2-7; V: TRBV5-1; D: TRBD2; size: once; CDR3: CASSLLGAGDYEQYF; DNA: TGCGCCAGCAGCTTATTAGGGGCGGGGGACTACGAGCAGTACTTC
J: TRBJ2-1; V: TRBV20-1; D: TRBD2; size: -; CDR3: CSARDPTSASSYNEQFF; DNA: TGCAGTGCTAGAGACCCGACTAGCGCGAGCTCCTACAATGAGCAGTTCTTC
J: TRBJ2-7; V: TRBV27; D: -; size: -; CDR3: CASSFIPSYEQYF; DNA: TGTGCCAGCAGTTTTATCCCGTCCTACGAGCAGTACTTC
J: TRBJ2-1; V: TRBV4-1; D: TRBD2; size: -; CDR3: CASRQAGDHNEQFF; DNA: TGCGCCAGCCGCCAGGCGGGAGACCACAATGAGCAGTTCTTC
J: TRBJ2-1; V: TRBV9; D: -; size: -; CDR3: CASSVEGLQSYNEQFF; DNA: TGTGCCAGCAGCGTAGAGGGACTCCAGTCCTACAATGAGCAGTTCTTC
J: TRBJ2-1; V: TRBV14; D: -; size: -; CDR3: CASSHCLHPYNEQFF; DNA: TGTGCCAGCAGCCATTGTCTACACCCCTACAATGAGCAGTTCTTC
J: TRBJ2-5; V: TRBV25-1; D: -; size: -; CDR3: CASSARAPQETQYF; DNA: TGTGCCAGCAGTGCCCGGGCCCCCCAAGAGACCCAGTACTTC
J: TRBJ1-5; V: TRBV28; D: -; size: once; CDR3: CASRNGDGNLYSNQPQHF; DNA: TGTGCCAGCAGAAATGGGGACGGAAATTTATATAGCAATCAGCCCCAGCATTTT
J: TRBJ2-1; V: TRBV19; D: TRBD2; size: -; CDR3: CASSILPGGGNEQFF; DNA: TGTGCCAGTAGTATCCTCCCCGGGGGGGGCAATGAGCAGTTCTTC
J: TRBJ1-2; V: TRBV19; D: -; size: -; CDR3: CASSIDREEQTLYGYTF; DNA: TGTGCCAGTAGTATAGATCGAGAAGAACAGACGCTATATGGCTACACCTTC
J: TRBJ2-2; V: TRBV7-9; D: -; size: -; CDR3: CASSSRETGGELFF; DNA: TGTGCCAGCAGCTCACGGGAGACGGGCGGGGAGCTGTTTTTT
J: TRBJ2-3; V: TRBV25-1; D: -; size: -; CDR3: CASSEPGDPTDTQYF; DNA: TGTGCCAGCAGTGAACCCGGGGACCCCACAGATACGCAGTATTTT
J: TRBJ1-1; V: TRBV18; D: -; size: -; CDR3: CASSQGINTEAFF; DNA: TGTGCCAGCTCTCAGGGGATCAACACTGAAGCTTTCTTT